This TCR beta chain was observed in a study of T cells after posttransplantation cyclophosphamide. Sequencing used immunoSEQ multiplex PCR; TCRdb keeps in-frame clones, though not all of them. Of around 7,000 clones listed, approximately 90% are singletons. The CDR3 totals 14 residues. V lost 6 bases and J lost 4; bases outside the gene matches: 3. The germline V gene has CDR1 MDHEN and CDR2 SYDVKM. For this clone: Its cognate antigen is unknown.

Regarding the study as a whole: Tissue-infiltrating T cells from skin or gut overlapped little with blood T cells. After PTCy, TRB diversity resembled that of CNI/methotrexate controls. Donor-recipient repertoire similarity was low at 1-2 months, rising over year one.

Busulfan-fludarabine conditioning, marrow transplant, and cyclophosphamide on days +3 and +4 were administered. This sample comprised PBMCs, obtained roughly 190 weeks after allogeneic stem cell transplant with posttransplant cyclophosphamide. This chain connects TRBV28 to TRBJ2-5, with TRBD2 matching over 12 bases. The TCR originated in a female patient aged 50-65 years who received an allogeneic stem cell transplant from a related donor, was CMV-positive, and had no GVHD. Some T cells here may be from the graft donor. The CDR3 nucleotides are TGTGCCAGCAGGCTACTAGCGGGAGGAGAGACCCAGTACTTC. Translating it yields CASRLLAGGETQYF.